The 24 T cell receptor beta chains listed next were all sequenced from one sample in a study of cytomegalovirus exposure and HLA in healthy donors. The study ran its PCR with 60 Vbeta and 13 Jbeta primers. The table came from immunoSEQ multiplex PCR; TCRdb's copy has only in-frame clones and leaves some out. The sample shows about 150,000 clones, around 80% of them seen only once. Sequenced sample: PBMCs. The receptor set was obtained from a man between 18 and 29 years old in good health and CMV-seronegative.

The CDR3 is CASSSQDRANYGYTF. The CDR3 DNA reads TGTGCCAGCAGTTCTCAGGACAGGGCCAACTATGGCTACACCTTC. V gene TRBV27 combines with J gene TRBJ1-2, with 8 nucleotides matching TRBD1. The CDR3 has 15 residues. The trim removed 4 bases at V and 2 bases at J, leaving 6 bases unmatched. Germline V gives CDR1 MNHEY, CDR2 SMNVEV (reference sequence).

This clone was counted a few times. CDR3 nucleotide sequence: TGTGCCAGCAAAGGGACAGGGTATTCCTACGAGCAGTACTTC. Translating gives CASKGTGYSYEQYF. The chain uses TRBV11-2 and TRBJ2-7; 9 bases line up with TRBD1. Germline V lookup: CDR1 SGHAT, CDR2 FQNNGV. V lost 7 bases and J lost 1; bases outside the gene matches: 5. The CDR3 totals 14 residues.

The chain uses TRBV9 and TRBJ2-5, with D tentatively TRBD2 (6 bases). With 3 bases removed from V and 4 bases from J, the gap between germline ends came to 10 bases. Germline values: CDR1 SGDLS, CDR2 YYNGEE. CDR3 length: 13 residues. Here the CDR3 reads CASSAGEGETQYF. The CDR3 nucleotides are TGTGCCAGCAGCGCGGGAGAGGGAGAGACCCAGTACTTC.

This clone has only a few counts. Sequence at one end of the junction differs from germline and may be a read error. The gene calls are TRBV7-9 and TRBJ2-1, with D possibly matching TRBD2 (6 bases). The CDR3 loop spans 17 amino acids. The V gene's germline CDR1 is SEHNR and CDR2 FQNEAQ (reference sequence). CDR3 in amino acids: CSSSLLQGRRGMGEQFF. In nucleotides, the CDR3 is TGTTCCAGCAGCTTATTGCAAGGCAGGAGGGGAATGGGTGAGCAGTTCTTC.

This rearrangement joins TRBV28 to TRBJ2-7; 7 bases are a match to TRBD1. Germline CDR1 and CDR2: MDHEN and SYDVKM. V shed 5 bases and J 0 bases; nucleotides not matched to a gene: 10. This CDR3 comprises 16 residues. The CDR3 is CASSEPPGQSSYEQYF. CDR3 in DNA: TGTGCCAGCAGTGAGCCCCCGGGACAGAGCTCCTACGAGCAGTACTTC.

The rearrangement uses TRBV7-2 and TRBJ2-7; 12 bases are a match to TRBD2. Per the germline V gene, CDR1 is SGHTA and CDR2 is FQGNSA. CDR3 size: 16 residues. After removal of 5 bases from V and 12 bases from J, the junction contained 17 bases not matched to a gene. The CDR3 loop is CASSPAGLAGGREVYF. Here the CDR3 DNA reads TGTGCCAGCAGCCCCGCCGGGCTAGCGGGAGGGAGGGAAGTGTACTTC.

In nucleotides, the CDR3 is TGTGCCACCAGAGACTTTGGCCGGGGGGACACTGAAGCTTTCTTT. The encoded protein is CATRDFGRGDTEAFF. The V gene is TRBV15, the J gene TRBJ1-1; D may be TRBD1 (5 bases). Germline CDR1 LNHNV, CDR2 YYDKDF (reference sequence). This CDR3 spans 15 amino acids. The V end was cut by 6 bases, the J end by 3 bases, with 17 bases between. Full variable domain (remainder filled in from reference TRBV15 and TRBJ1-1): DAMVIQNPRYQVTQFGKPVTLSCSQTLNHNVMYWYQQKSSQAPKLLFHYYDKDFNNEADTPDNFQSRRPNTSFCFLDIRSPGLGDTAMYLCATRDFGRGDTEAFFGQGTRLTVV.

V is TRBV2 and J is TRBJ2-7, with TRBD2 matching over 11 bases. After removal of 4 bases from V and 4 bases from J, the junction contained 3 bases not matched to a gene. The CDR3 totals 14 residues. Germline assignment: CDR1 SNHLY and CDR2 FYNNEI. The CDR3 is CASSVAGGPYEQYF. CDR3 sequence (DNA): TGTGCCAGCAGTGTAGCGGGAGGGCCTTACGAGCAGTACTTC.

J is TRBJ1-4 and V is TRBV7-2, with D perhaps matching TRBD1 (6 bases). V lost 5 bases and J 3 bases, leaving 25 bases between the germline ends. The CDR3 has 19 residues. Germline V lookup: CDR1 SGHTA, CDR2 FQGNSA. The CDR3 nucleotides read TGTGCCAGCAGCCGTAGAGGGGCAGGGGATAGAGTGGCTAATGAAAAACTGTTTTTT. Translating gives CASSRRGAGDRVANEKLFF.

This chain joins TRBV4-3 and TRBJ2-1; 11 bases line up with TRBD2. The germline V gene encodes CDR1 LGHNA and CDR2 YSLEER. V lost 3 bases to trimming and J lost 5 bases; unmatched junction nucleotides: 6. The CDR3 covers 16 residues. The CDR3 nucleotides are TGCGCCAGCAGCCAGATGGGGACTAGCGGAAACAATGAGCAGTTCTTC. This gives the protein CASSQMGTSGNNEQFF.

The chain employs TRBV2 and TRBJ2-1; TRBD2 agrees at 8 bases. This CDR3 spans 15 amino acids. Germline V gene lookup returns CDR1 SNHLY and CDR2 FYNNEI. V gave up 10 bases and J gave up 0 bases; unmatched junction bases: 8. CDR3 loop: CATLEGTSSYNEQFF. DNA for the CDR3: TGTGCCACCTTAGAGGGGACTAGCTCCTACAATGAGCAGTTCTTC.

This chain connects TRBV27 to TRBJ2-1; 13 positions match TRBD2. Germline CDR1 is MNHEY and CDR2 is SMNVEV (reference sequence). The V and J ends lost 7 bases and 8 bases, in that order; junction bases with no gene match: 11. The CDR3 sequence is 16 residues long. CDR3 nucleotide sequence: TGTGCCAGCACTCCACAACGGACTAGCGGGAGAGATGAGCAGTTCTTC. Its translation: CASTPQRTSGRDEQFF.

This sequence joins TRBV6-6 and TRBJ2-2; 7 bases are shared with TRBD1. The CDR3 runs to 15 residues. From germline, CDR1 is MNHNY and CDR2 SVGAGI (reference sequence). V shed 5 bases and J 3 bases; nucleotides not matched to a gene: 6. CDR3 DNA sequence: TGTGCCAGCAGTCCGGGACAGATAGACACCGGGGAGCTGTTTTTT. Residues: CASSPGQIDTGELFF.

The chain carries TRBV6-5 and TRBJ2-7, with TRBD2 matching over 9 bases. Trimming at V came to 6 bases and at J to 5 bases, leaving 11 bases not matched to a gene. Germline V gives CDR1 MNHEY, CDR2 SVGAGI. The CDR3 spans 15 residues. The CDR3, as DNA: TGTGCCAGCAGCCCCTATGCGACTAGCGGCGACGAGCAGTACTTC. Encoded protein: CASSPYATSGDEQYF.

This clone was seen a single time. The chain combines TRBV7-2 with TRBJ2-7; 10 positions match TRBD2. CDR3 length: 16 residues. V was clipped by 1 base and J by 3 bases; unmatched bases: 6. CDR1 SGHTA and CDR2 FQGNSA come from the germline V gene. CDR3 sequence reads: CASSLVAGGRGYEQYF. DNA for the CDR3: TGTGCCAGCAGCTTAGTAGCGGGAGGTAGGGGCTACGAGCAGTACTTC.

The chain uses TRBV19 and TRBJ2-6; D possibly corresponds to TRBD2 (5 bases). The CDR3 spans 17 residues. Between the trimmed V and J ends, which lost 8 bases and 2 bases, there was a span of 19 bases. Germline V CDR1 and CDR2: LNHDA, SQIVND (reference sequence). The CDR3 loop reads CASLARTSATGANVLTF. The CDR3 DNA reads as TGTGCCAGTTTAGCGAGGACCTCAGCGACTGGGGCCAACGTCCTGACTTTC.

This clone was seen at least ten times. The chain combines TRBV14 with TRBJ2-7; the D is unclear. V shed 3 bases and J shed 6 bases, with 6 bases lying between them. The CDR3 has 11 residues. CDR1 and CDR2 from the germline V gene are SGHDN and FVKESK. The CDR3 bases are TGTGCCAGCAGCCACTCGGGCGAGCAGTACTTC. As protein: CASSHSGEQYF.

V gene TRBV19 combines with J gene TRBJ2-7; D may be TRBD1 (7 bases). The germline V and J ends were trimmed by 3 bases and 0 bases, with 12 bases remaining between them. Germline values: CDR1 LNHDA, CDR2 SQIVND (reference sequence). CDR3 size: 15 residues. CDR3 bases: TGTGCCAGTAGTATCGGAGGGGGCGGCTCCTACGAGCAGTACTTC. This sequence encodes CASSIGGGGSYEQYF.

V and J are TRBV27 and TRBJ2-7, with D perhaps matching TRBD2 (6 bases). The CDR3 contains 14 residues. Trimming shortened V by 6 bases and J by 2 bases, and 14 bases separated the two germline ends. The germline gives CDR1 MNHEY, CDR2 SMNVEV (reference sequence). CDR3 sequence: CASRGTGWPYEQYF. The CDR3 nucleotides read TGTGCCAGCAGAGGGACTGGGTGGCCCTACGAGCAGTACTTC.

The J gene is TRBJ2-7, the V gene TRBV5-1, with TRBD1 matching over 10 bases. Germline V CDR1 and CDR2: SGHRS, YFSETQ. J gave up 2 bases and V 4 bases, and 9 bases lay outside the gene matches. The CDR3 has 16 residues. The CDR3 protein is CASSPLPGQGTYEQYF. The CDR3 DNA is TGCGCCAGCAGCCCACTGCCGGGACAGGGGACCTACGAGCAGTACTTC.

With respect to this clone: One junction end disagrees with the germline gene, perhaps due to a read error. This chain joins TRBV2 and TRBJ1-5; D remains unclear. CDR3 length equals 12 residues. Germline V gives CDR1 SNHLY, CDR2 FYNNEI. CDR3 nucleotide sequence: TGTGCCAGCAGTGAACGGGCGGGAGGGTCCGTATTT. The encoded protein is CASSERAGGSVF. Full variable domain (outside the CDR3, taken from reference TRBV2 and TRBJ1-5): EPEVTQTPSHQVTQMGQEVILRCVPISNHLYFYWYRQILGQKVEFLVSFYNNEISEKSEIFDDQFSVERPDGSNFTLKIRSTKLEDSAMYFCASSERAGGSVFGDGTRLSIL.

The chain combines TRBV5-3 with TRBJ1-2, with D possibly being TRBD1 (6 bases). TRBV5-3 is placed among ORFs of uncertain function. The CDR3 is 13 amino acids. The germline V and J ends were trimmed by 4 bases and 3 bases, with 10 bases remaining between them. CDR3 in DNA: TGTGCCAGAAGCCCCGACAGGTACTATGGCTACACCTTC. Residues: CARSPDRYYGYTF.

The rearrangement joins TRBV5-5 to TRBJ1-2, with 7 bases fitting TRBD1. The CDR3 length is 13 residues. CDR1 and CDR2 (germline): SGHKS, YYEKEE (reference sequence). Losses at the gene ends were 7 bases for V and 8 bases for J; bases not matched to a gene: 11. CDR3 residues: CASRTDRVRGYTF. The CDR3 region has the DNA TGTGCCAGCCGAACTGACAGGGTGCGAGGCTACACCTTC.

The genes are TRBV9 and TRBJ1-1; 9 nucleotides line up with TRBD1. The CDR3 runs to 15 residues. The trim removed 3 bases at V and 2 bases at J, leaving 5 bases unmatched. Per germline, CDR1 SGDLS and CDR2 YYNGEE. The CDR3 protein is CASSALDRGNTEAFF. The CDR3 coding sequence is TGTGCCAGCAGCGCCCTGGACAGGGGAAACACTGAAGCTTTCTTT.